These 25 T cell receptor beta chains were all obtained from the same sample, sequenced in a study of vaccination and CD4 T cells after COVID-19. The Oncomine TCR Beta short-read assay was what sequenced the DNA obtained from cultured CD4+ T cells. TCRdb processed the PCR reads anew with MiXCR; each CDR3 protein has one entry. Among about 18,000 distinct CDR3 sequences listed, about 70% were seen once. Treatment given: roughly ten-day PBMC culture with coronavirus spike peptide pools or control peptides (ViraFEST assay). These receptors have no known antigen. The sample consisted of CD4+ T cells from blood, cultured in vitro. Receptors originate from a human donor who had recovered from COVID-19.

In its sample, this clonotype was seen once. V gene TRBV28 combines with J gene TRBJ1-2; no firm D call. CDR1 is MDHEN, CDR2 SYDVKM, per germline. V was shortened by 3 bases and J by 4 bases, with 9 bases between the two germline ends. The CDR3 is 13 amino acids. The CDR3 region is CASSFGRGYGYTF. The CDR3 region has the DNA TGTGCCAGCAGTTTTGGCCGGGGCTATGGCTACACCTTC.

V is TRBV7-2 and J is TRBJ1-6; 9 positions agree with TRBD1. Looked up from germline, CDR1 is SGHTA and CDR2 is FQGNSA. This CDR3 region has 18 residues. V lost 5 bases and J lost 3; bases outside the gene matches: 11. The CDR3 DNA follows: TGTGCCAGCAGCCCCCGACACGGGACAGGGAACTATAATTCACCCCTCCACTTT. It codes for CASSPRHGTGNYNSPLHF. The full variable domain, with the rest looked up from reference TRBV7-2 and TRBJ1-6, is GAGVSQSPSNKVTEKGKDVELRCDPISGHTALYWYRQSLGQGLEFLIYFQGNSAPDKSGLPSDRFSAERTGGSVSTLTIQRTQQEDSAVYLCASSPRHGTGNYNSPLHFGNGTRLTVT.

The count of this clonotype is one. V is TRBV4-2 and J is TRBJ2-5; TRBD1 aligns across 8 bases. V dropped 2 bases and J dropped 5; count of bases not matched to a gene: 10. Germline V CDR1 and CDR2: LGHNA, YNFKEQ. The CDR3 totals 16 residues. The CDR3 coding sequence is TGTGCCAGCAGCCAAACCCAGGACAGGGTTGGGGAGACCCAGTACTTC. This sequence encodes CASSQTQDRVGETQYF.

This rearrangement joins TRBV27 to TRBJ1-2; D might be TRBD1 (5 bases). Germline CDR1 reads MNHEY; CDR2 reads SMNVEV (reference sequence). This CDR3 spans 17 amino acids. Trimming pared 5 bases from V and 4 bases from J, leaving 23 bases between. CDR3 in amino acids: CASSPAGPISFGYGYTF. CDR3 DNA sequence: TGTGCCAGCAGTCCCGCGGGACCAATAAGTTTCGGCTATGGCTACACCTTC.

This chain links TRBV9 with TRBJ1-2; a possible D gene is TRBD1 (6 bases). The germline V and J ends were trimmed by 3 bases and 2 bases, with 17 bases remaining between them. CDR3 length: 16 residues. Germline lookup yields CDR1 SGDLS and CDR2 YYNGEE. The CDR3 reads CASSERGDRTNYGYTF. The DNA of the CDR3 is TGTGCCAGCAGCGAGAGGGGGGATCGGACCAACTATGGCTACACCTTC.

This clonotype has a handful of counts. The J gene is TRBJ1-5, the V gene TRBV7-2; 7 positions agree with TRBD1. The junction had 8 bases not matched to a gene; V was cut back by 6 bases and J by 9 bases. The CDR3 runs to 13 residues. Per the germline V gene, CDR1 is SGHTA and CDR2 is FQGNSA. The CDR3 spells CASRDTGVGPQHF. The CDR3 DNA reads as TGTGCCAGCAGAGATACAGGGGTAGGGCCCCAGCATTTT.

This clonotype was detected a few times. CDR3 bases: TGCAGTGCTAAAGGGCCCGGGGGGCGAGCTTTCTTT. Protein: CSAKGPGGRAFF. This chain links TRBV20-1 with TRBJ1-1, with a weak D call TRBD1 (6 bases). This CDR3 has 12 residues. From germline, CDR1 is DFQATT and CDR2 SNEGSKA (reference sequence). V lost 4 bases and J 10 bases, leaving 16 bases between the germline ends.

The V gene is TRBV20-1, the J gene TRBJ2-3, with TRBD2 matching 9 bases. CDR3 length: 17 residues. Losses at the gene ends were 0 bases for V and 4 bases for J; bases not matched to a gene: 11. The germline V gene has CDR1 DFQATT and CDR2 SNEGSKA (reference sequence). This CDR3 reads CSAREPWRGGGADTQYF. The CDR3 DNA sequence: TGCAGTGCTAGAGAACCCTGGCGGGGGGGGGGCGCAGATACGCAGTATTTT.

The rearrangement uses TRBV6-2 or TRBV6-3 and TRBJ2-7; D gene unclear. The CDR3 contains 12 residues. Trimming pared 7 bases from V and 2 bases from J, leaving 9 bases between. Germline loops: CDR1 MNHEY, CDR2 SVGEGT. The CDR3 reads CASTIGPYEQYF. Here the CDR3 DNA reads TGTGCCAGCACCATCGGGCCCTACGAGCAGTACTTC.

J is TRBJ2-7 and V is TRBV19; D might be TRBD1 (6 bases). Trimming cost V 3 bases and J 2 bases, with 8 bases left between them. Germline V lookup: CDR1 LNHDA, CDR2 SQIVND (reference sequence). This CDR3 contains 13 residues. CDR3 in DNA: TGTGCCAGTAGTATGACAGGTACCTACGAGCAGTACTTC. Protein sequence: CASSMTGTYEQYF.

This clonotype was detected only a few times. The CDR3 DNA sequence: TGCAGTGCTAGAGACGGCGTAGTAGGGCGGACTGAAGCTTTCTTT. Amino acids: CSARDGVVGRTEAFF. The rearrangement uses TRBV20-1 and TRBJ1-1, with D unclear. Trimming took off 0 bases at V and 5 bases at J, with 16 bases between the two ends. CDR3 length: 15 residues. Looked up from germline, CDR1 is DFQATT and CDR2 is SNEGSKA (reference sequence).

The chain combines TRBV11-3 with TRBJ2-5; D is perhaps TRBD2 (7 bases). Germline-derived CDR1 and CDR2 are SGHNT and YENEEA. The CDR3 has 14 amino acids. With 2 bases removed from V and 5 bases from J, the gap between germline ends came to 12 bases. CDR3: CASSLRGARETQYF. In DNA form, the CDR3 reads TGTGCCAGCAGCTTACGGGGGGCACGGGAGACCCAGTACTTC.

This clonotype was counted only a few times. The rearrangement uses TRBV7-3 and TRBJ1-6, with D possibly matching TRBD1 (5 bases). Germline V lookup: CDR1 SGHTA, CDR2 FQGTGA. The germline V and J ends were trimmed by 0 bases and 8 bases, with 14 bases remaining between them. The CDR3 runs to 16 residues. CDR3 nucleotides: TGTGCCAGCAGCTTAACTTTCCAGGGTCCGGATTCACCCCTCCACTTT. Amino acids: CASSLTFQGPDSPLHF.

Details on this clonotype: A junction boundary mismatches the germline segment, possibly from a read error. The gene calls are TRBV5-5 and TRBJ2-1, with 9 bases identical to TRBD2. Germline values: CDR1 SGHKS, CDR2 YYEKEE (reference sequence). This CDR3 comprises 16 residues. CDR3 in amino acids: CASSQDWLAGPNEQFF. CDR3 sequence (DNA): TGCGCCAGCAGCCAAGATTGGCTAGCGGGGCCCAATGAGCAGTTCTTC.

This clonotype occurred once. The gene calls are TRBV7-9 and TRBJ1-4, with D tentatively TRBD1 (5 bases). Between the trimmed V and J ends, which lost 6 bases and 5 bases, there was a span of 10 bases. The CDR3 totals 13 residues. Germline values: CDR1 SEHNR, CDR2 FQNEAQ (reference sequence). DNA of the CDR3: TGTGCCAGCAGGCGACAGTCCAATGAAAAACTGTTTTTT. Translation gives CASRRQSNEKLFF.

The rearrangement uses TRBV7-8 and TRBJ1-5; 8 nucleotides line up with TRBD1. The CDR3 loop spans 16 amino acids. CDR1 and CDR2 (germline): SGHVS, FQNEAQ. The V gene end was trimmed by 5 bases and the J gene end by 3 bases; junction bases not matched to a gene: 9. The CDR3 here is CASSLRTGRINQPQHF. The CDR3 DNA sequence: TGTGCCAGCAGCCTCCGGACAGGGCGGATCAATCAGCCCCAGCATTTT. The full variable domain, with the rest looked up from reference TRBV7-8 and TRBJ1-5, is GAGVSQSPRYKVAKRGQDVALRCDPISGHVSLFWYQQALGQGPEFLTYFQNEAQLDKSGLPSDRFFAERPEGSVSTLKIQRTQQEDSAVYLCASSLRTGRINQPQHFGDGTRLSIL.

This clonotype was counted a few times. The chain links TRBV6-1 to TRBJ2-3; a possible D gene is TRBD1 (6 bases). Deletions cut 7 bases from V and 2 bases from J, with 13 bases between. The CDR3 runs 14 residues. Germline values: CDR1 MNHNS, CDR2 SASEGT. The DNA of the CDR3 is TGTGCCAGCATTCTACAGGGTGACACAGATACGCAGTATTTT. This translates into CASILQGDTDTQYF.

V is TRBV23-1 and J is TRBJ1-2, with D uncertain. TRBV23-1 is filed as an ORF, its function uncertain. Trimming shortened V by 4 bases and J by 6 bases, and 12 bases separated the two germline ends. The CDR3 runs 13 residues. CDR3 protein: CASSLLSLHGYTF. The DNA for the CDR3 is TGCGCCAGCAGTCTCCTTTCCCTACATGGCTACACCTTC.

The CDR3 DNA follows: TGTGCCAGCAGAGGCGCCGAGCGGGAGGCTCGCAATGAGCAGTTCTTC. Translating it yields CASRGAEREARNEQFF. The chain links TRBV6-2 or TRBV6-3 to TRBJ2-1; 9 positions agree with TRBD2. In germline, CDR1 is MNHEY, CDR2 SVGEGT. V lost 6 bases and J lost 6; bases outside the gene matches: 12. The CDR3 length is 16 residues.

The chain recombines TRBV12-5 with TRBJ2-1; 15 bases are a match to TRBD2. The CDR3 is 16 residues long. Trimming took 1 base from V and 6 from J; bases not matched to a gene: 1. Germline-derived CDR1 and CDR2 are LGHNT and FRNRAP. The CDR3 DNA reads TGTGCTAGTGGTTTGGGGACTAGCGGGAGGGTCAATGAGCAGTTCTTC. Translating it yields CASGLGTSGRVNEQFF.

The chain carries TRBV20-1 and TRBJ2-7; D gene unclear. The CDR3 totals 12 residues. Deletions cut 5 bases from V and 0 bases from J, with 8 bases between. Germline V gives CDR1 DFQATT, CDR2 SNEGSKA (reference sequence). CDR3 DNA: TGCAGTGCTGCGTCTAACTCCTACGAGCAGTACTTC. Amino acids: CSAASNSYEQYF.

The rearrangement uses TRBV6-1 and TRBJ1-5, with 7 bases matching TRBD1. The germline V gene encodes CDR1 MNHNS and CDR2 SASEGT. The V segment lost 6 bases and the J segment 7 bases; nucleotides outside the gene matches: 6. The CDR3 is 13 residues long. CDR3 residues: CASRDRAQQPQHF. DNA of the CDR3: TGTGCCAGCAGAGACAGGGCTCAACAGCCCCAGCATTTT.

Concerning this clonotype itself: One end of the junction does not line up with germline, which may come from a read error. The V and J genes are TRBV6-1 and TRBJ1-2; D may be TRBD1 (5 bases). Germline CDR1 is MNHNS and CDR2 is SASEGT. The CDR3 runs 12 residues. This CDR3 reads CVSSPRGYGYTF. DNA for the CDR3: TGTGTCAGCAGTCCCCGGGGGTATGGCTACACCTTC.

The genes are TRBV27 and TRBJ1-4; D perhaps matches TRBD1 (5 bases). Germline V CDR1 and CDR2: MNHEY, SMNVEV (reference sequence). V was shortened by 6 bases and J by 4 bases, with 18 bases between the two germline ends. CDR3 length: 16 amino acids. The CDR3 sequence is CASSSRRGRGNEKLFF. For the CDR3, the DNA is TGTGCCAGCAGCAGTCGGCGGGGAAGGGGTAATGAAAAACTGTTTTTT.

The chain couples TRBV5-4 to TRBJ1-1; weak D call: TRBD1 (6 bases). The CDR3 loop spans 14 amino acids. V lost 3 bases to trimming and J lost 1 base, with 10 bases between them. Germline V gene lookup returns CDR1 SGHNT and CDR2 YYREEE (reference sequence). CDR3 amino acids: CASSYGQPNTEAFF. The CDR3 DNA reads as TGTGCCAGCAGCTATGGACAGCCGAACACTGAAGCTTTCTTT.